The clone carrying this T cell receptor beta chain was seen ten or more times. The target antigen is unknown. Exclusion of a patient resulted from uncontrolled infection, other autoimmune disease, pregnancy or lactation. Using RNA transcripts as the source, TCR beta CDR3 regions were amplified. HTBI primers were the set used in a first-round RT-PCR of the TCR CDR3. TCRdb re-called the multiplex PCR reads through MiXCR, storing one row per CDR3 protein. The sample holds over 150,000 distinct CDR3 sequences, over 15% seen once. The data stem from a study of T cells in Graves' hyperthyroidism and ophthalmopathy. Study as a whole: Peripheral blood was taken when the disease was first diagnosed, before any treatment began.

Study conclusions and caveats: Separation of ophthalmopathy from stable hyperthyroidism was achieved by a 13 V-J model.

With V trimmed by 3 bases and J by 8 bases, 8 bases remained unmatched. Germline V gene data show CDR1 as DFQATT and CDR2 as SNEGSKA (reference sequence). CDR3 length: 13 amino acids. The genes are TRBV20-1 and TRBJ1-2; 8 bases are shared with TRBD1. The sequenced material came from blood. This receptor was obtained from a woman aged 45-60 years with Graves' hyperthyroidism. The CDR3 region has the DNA TGCAGTGCTAGGAAACAGGGGGTAGGAGGCTACACCTTC. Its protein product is CSARKQGVGGYTF.